The TCR beta chain described here comes from a study of blood T cell repertoires in COVID-19. In the original processing: It was from reference gene primer amplification that nucleated cell counts were estimated. Only in-frame clones appear in the TCRdb table, and some are missing; sequencing was by immunoSEQ multiplex PCR. Clonal size and the V and J genes are those of that table, whereas D and trimming came from the DNA. The sample has 300,000 to 400,000 clones; over 75% are singletons. V was cut by 3 bases and J by 1 base, with 18 bases left in between. CDR1 is SEHNR, CDR2 FQNEAQ, per germline (reference sequence). This CDR3 spans 17 amino acids. This clone was counted only a few times. In terms of age and location, participants ranged from roughly 18 to 95 years and lived in about two dozen US areas. Grouping used clinical history reported by participants in a survey and questionnaire.

V is TRBV7-9 and J is TRBJ1-1; D possibly corresponds to TRBD1 (5 bases). This receptor was obtained from a man aged 25-40 years who had recovered from COVID-19. The sequenced sample was PBMCs or T cells enriched from blood (not recorded which). CDR3 sequence (DNA): TGTGCCAGCAGCTTCGAGACAGCCCAGTCAAGGAACACTGAAGCTTTCTTT. It specifies CASSFETAQSRNTEAFF. Full variable domain (rest looked up from reference TRBV7-9 and TRBJ1-1): DTGVSQNPRHKITKRGQNVTFRCDPISEHNRLYWYRQTLGQGPEFLTYFQNEAQLEKSRLLSDRFSAERPKGSFSTLEIQRTEQGDSAMYLCASSFETAQSRNTEAFFGQGTRLTVV.